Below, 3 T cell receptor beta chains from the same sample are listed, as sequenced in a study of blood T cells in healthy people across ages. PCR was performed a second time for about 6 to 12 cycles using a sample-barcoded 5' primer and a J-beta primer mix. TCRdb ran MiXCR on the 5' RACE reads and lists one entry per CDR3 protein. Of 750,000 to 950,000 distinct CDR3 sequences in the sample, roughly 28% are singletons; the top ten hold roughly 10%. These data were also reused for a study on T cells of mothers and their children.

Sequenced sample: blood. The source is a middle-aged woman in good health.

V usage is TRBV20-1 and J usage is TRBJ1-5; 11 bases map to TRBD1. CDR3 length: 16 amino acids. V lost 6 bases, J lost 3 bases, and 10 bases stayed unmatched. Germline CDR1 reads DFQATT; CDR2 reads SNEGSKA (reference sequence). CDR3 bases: TGCAGTGCCTATGACCGGACAGGGGGCTTCAATCAGCCCCAGCATTTT. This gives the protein CSAYDRTGGFNQPQHF.

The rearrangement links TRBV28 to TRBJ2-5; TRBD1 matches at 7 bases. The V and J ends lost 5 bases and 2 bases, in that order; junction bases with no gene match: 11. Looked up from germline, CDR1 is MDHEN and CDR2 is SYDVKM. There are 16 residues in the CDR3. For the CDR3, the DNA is TGTGCCAGCAGTGCCGGTATGGCAGGGGGACAAGAGACCCAGTACTTC. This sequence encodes CASSAGMAGGQETQYF.

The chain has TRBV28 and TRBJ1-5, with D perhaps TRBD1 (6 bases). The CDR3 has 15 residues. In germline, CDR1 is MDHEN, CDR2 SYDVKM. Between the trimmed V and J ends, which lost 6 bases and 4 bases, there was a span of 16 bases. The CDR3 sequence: CASSYRAPRNQPQHF. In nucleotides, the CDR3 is TGTGCCAGCAGCTACAGGGCCCCCCGAAATCAGCCCCAGCATTTT.